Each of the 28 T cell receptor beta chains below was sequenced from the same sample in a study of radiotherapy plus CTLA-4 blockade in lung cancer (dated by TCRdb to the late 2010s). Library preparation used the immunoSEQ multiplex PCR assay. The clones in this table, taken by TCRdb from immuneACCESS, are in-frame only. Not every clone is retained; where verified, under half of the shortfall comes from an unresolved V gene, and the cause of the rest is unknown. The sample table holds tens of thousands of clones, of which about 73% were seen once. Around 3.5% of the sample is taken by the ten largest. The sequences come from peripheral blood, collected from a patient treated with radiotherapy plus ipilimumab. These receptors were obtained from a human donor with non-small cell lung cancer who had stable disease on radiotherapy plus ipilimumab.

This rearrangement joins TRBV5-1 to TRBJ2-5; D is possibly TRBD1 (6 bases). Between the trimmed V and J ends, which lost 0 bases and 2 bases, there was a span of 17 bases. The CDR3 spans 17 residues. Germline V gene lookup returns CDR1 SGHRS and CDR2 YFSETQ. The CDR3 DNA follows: TGCGCCAGCAGCTTGGACGCACTAGGGACACAACAAGAGACCCAGTACTTC. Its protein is CASSLDALGTQQETQYF.

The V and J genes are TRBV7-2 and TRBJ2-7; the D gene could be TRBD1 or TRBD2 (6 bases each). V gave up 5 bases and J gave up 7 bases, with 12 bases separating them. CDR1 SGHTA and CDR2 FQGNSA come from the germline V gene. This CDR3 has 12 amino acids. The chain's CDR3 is CASSQVGGEQYF. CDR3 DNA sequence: TGTGCCAGCAGCCAGGTAGGGGGGGAGCAGTACTTC.

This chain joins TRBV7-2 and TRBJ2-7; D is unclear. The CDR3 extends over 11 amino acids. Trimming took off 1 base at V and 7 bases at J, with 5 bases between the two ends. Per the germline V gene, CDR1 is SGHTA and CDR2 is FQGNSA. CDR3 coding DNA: TGTGCCAGCAGCTTAGGGGCGGAGCAGTACTTC. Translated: CASSLGAEQYF.

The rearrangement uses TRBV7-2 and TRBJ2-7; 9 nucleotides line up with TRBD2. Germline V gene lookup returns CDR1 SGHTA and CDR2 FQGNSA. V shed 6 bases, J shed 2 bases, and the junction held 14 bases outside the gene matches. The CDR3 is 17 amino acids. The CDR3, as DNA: TGTGCCAGCAGTCCCCACTCGGGGGCTAGCGGGACCTACGAGCAGTACTTC. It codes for CASSPHSGASGTYEQYF.

The CDR3 protein is CASSPPKSGNEKLFF. Here the CDR3 DNA reads TGTGCCAGCAGTCCCCCCAAGTCGGGGAATGAAAAACTGTTTTTT. This chain joins TRBV25-1 and TRBJ1-4; D remains unclear. Germline V gene sequence: CDR1 MGHDK, CDR2 SYGVNS. This CDR3 region has 15 residues. Between the trimmed V and J ends, which lost 5 bases and 5 bases, there was a span of 15 bases.

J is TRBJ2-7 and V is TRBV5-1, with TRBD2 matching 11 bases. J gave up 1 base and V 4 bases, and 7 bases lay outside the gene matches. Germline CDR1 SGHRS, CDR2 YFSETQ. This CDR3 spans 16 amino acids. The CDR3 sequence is CASSKTLAGGSYEQYF. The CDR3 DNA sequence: TGCGCCAGCAGCAAGACGCTAGCGGGAGGATCCTACGAGCAGTACTTC. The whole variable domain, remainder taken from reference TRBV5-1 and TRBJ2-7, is KAGVTQTPRYLIKTRGQQVTLSCSPISGHRSVSWYQQTPGQGLQFLFEYFSETQRNKGNFPGRFSGRQFSNSRSEMNVSTLELGDSALYLCASSKTLAGGSYEQYFGPGTRLTVT.

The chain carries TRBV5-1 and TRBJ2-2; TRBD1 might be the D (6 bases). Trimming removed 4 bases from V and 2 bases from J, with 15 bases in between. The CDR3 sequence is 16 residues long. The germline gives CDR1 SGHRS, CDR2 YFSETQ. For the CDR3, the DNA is TGCGCCAGCAGCCCTAACAGGGAACTAAACACCGGGGAGCTGTTTTTT. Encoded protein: CASSPNRELNTGELFF.

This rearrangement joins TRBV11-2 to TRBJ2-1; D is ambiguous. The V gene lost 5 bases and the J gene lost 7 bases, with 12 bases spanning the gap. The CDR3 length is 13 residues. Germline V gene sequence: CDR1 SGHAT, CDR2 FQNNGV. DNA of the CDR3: TGTGCCAGCAGCCTCCGGTGGTCTAATGAGCAGTTCTTC. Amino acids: CASSLRWSNEQFF. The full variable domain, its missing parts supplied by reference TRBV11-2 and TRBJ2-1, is EAGVAQSPRYKIIEKRQSVAFWCNPISGHATLYWYQQILGQGPKLLIQFQNNGVVDDSQLPKDRFSAERLKGVDSTLKIQPAKLEDSAVYLCASSLRWSNEQFFGPGTRLTVL.

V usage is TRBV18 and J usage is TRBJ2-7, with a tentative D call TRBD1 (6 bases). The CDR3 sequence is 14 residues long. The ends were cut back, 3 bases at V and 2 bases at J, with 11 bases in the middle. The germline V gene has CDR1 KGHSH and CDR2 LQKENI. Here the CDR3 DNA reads TGTGCCAGCTCACCGGGCCAGGGGACCTACGAGCAGTACTTC. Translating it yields CASSPGQGTYEQYF.

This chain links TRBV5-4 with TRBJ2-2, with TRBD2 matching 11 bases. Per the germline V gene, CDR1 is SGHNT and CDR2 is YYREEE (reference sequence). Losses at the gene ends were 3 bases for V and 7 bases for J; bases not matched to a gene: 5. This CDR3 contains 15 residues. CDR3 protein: CASSSTSGSIGELFF. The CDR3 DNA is TGTGCCAGCAGCTCCACTAGCGGGAGTATCGGGGAGCTGTTTTTT.

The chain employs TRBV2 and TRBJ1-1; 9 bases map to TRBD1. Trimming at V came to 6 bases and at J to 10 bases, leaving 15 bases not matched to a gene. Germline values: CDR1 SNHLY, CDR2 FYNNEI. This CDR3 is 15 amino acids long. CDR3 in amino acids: CASREWRGLTGGAFF. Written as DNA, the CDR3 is TGTGCCAGCAGGGAATGGAGGGGTCTGACAGGGGGAGCTTTCTTT.

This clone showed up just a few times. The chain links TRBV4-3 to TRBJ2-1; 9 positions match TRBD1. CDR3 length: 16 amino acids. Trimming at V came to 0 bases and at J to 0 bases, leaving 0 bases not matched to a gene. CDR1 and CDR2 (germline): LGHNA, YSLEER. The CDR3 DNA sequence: TGCGCCAGCAGCCAAGAGGGACAGGGCTCCTACAATGAGCAGTTCTTC. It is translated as CASSQEGQGSYNEQFF.

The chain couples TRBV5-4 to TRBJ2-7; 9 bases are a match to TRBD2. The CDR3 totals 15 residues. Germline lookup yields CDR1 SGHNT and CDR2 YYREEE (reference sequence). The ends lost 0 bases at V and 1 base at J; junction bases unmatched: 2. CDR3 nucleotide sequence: TGTGCCAGCAGCTTGGAGCTAGCGGGATCCTACGAGCAGTACTTC. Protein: CASSLELAGSYEQYF.

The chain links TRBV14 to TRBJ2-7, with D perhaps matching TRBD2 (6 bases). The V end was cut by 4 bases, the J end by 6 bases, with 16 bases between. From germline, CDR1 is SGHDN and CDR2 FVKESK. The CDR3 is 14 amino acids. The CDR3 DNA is TGTGCCAGCAGCCGGGGGTTGCGGGGAATCGAGCAGTACTTC. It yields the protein CASSRGLRGIEQYF. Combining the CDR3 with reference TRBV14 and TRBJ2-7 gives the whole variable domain EAGVTQFPSHSVIEKGQTVTLRCDPISGHDNLYWYRRVMGKEIKFLLHFVKESKQDESGMPNNRFLAERTGGTYSTLKVQPAELEDSGVYFCASSRGLRGIEQYFGPGTRLTVT.

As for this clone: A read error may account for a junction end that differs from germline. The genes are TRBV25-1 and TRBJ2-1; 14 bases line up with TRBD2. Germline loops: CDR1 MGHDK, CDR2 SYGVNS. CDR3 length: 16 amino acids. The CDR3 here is CASSDHHPGLAGVTIF. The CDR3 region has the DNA TGTGCCAGCAGTGACCACCACCCGGGACTAGCGGGAGTTACGATCTTC.

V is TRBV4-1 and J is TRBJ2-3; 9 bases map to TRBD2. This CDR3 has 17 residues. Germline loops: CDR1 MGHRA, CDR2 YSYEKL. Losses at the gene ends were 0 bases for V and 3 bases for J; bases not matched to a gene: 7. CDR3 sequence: CASSQDGAGGLTDTQYF. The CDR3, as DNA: TGCGCCAGCAGCCAAGACGGGGCGGGAGGGTTGACAGATACGCAGTATTTT.

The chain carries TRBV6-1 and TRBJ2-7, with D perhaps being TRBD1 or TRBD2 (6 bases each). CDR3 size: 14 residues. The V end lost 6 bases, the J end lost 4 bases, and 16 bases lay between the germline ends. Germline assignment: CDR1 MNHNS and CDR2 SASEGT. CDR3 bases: TGTGCCAGCAGCTCGGCGGGACACTTATACGAGCAGTACTTC. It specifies CASSSAGHLYEQYF.

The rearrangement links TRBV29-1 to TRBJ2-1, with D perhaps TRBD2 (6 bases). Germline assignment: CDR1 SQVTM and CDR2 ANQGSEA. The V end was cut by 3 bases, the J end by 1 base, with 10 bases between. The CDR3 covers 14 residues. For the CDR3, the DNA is TGCAGCGTTGAGGTGGGAGGATCCTACAATGAGCAGTTCTTC. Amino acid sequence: CSVEVGGSYNEQFF.

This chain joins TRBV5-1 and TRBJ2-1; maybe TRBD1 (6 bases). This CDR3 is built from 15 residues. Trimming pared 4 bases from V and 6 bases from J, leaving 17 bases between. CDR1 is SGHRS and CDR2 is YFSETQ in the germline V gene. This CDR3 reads CASSAGAQGINEQFF. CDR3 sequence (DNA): TGCGCCAGCAGCGCAGGGGCCCAGGGGATCAATGAGCAGTTCTTC.

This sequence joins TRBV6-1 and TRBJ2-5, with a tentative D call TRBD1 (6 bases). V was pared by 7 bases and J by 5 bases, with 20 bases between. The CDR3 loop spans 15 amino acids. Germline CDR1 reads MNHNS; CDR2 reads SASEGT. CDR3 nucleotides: TGTGCCAGCACTTCAGGCCTTACAGGGCAGGAGACCCAGTACTTC. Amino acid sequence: CASTSGLTGQETQYF.

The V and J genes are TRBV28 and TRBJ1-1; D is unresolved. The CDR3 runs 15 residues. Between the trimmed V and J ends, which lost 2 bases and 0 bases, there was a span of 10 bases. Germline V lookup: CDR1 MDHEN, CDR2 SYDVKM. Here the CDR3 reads CASSLMGTMNTEAFF. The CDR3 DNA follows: TGTGCCAGCAGTTTAATGGGCACCATGAACACTGAAGCTTTCTTT. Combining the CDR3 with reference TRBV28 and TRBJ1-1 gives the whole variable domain DVKVTQSSRYLVKRTGEKVFLECVQDMDHENMFWYRQDPGLGLRLIYFSYDVKMKEKGDIPEGYSVSREKKERFSLILESASTNQTSMYLCASSLMGTMNTEAFFGQGTRLTVV.

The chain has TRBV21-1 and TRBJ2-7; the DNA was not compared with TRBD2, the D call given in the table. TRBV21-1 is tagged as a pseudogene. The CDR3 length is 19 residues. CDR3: CASSPRPRRARAGTYEQYF. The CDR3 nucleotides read TGTGCCAGCAGCCCCCGGCCGAGGAGGGCCCGAGCGGGGACATACGAGCAGTACTTC.

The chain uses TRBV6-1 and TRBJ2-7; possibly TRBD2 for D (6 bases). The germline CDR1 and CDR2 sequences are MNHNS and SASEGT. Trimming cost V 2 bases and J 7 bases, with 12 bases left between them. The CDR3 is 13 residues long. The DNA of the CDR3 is TGTGCCAGCAGTGAAAGGAGGGTTGGGGAGCAGTACTTC. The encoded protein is CASSERRVGEQYF.

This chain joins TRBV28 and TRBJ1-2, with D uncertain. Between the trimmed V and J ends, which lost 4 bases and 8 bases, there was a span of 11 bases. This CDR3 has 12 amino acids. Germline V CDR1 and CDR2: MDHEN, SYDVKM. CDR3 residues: CASSSTRVGYTF. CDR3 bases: TGTGCCAGCAGTTCCACACGGGTAGGCTACACCTTC.

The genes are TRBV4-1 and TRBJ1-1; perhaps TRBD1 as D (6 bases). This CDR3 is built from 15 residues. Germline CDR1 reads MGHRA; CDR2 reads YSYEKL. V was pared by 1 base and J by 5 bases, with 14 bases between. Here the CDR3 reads CASSQGGGLLTEAFF. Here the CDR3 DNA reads TGCGCCAGCAGCCAAGGCGGGGGGCTGCTAACTGAAGCTTTCTTT.

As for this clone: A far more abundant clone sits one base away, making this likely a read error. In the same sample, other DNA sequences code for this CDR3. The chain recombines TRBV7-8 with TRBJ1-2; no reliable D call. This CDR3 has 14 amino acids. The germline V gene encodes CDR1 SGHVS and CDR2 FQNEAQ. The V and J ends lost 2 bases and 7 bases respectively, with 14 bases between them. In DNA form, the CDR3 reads TGTGCCAGCAGCTTAAGTGGAGGGAGCAGTGGCTACACCTTC. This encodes CASSLSGGSSGYTF.

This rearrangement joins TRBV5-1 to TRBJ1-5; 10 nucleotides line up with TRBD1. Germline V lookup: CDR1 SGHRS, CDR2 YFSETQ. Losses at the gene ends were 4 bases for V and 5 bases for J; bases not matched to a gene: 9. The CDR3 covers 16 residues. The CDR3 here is CASSNGDGTGDQPQHF. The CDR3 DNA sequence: TGCGCCAGCAGCAATGGAGACGGGACAGGGGATCAGCCCCAGCATTTT.

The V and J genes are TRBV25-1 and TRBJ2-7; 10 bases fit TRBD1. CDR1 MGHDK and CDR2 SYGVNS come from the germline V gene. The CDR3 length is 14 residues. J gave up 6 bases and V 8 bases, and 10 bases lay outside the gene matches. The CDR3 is CASAAGQGRPEQYF. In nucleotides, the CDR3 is TGTGCCAGCGCCGCGGGACAGGGGAGACCCGAGCAGTACTTC.